Below, 31 T cell receptor beta chains from the same sample are listed, as sequenced in a study of cytomegalovirus exposure and HLA in healthy donors. The PCR had 60 Vbeta and 13 Jbeta primers. TCRdb keeps only in-frame clones here, not all; method: immunoSEQ multiplex PCR. The sample gives about 270,000 clones, 75% to 90% of which show up once; about 4% is in the top ten. Sequencing input: PBMCs. Receptors were obtained from a man aged 40-49 years in good health and CMV-seropositive.

This clone has only one observation. The chain has TRBV4-2 and TRBJ2-1; 14 bases fit TRBD2. Losses at the gene ends were 0 bases for V and 5 bases for J; bases not matched to a gene: 9. The CDR3 runs to 19 residues. The V gene's germline CDR1 is LGHNA and CDR2 YNFKEQ. The DNA for the CDR3 is TGTGCCAGCAGCCAAGAGTTGGGACTAGCGGGAGCCGGAAACAATGAGCAGTTCTTC. As protein: CASSQELGLAGAGNNEQFF.

J is TRBJ2-3 and V is TRBV5-1; D remains ambiguous. Trimming cost V 2 bases and J 1 base, with 14 bases left between them. This CDR3 spans 16 amino acids. Per germline, CDR1 SGHRS and CDR2 YFSETQ. The CDR3 sequence is CASSFGFERRTDTQYF. The CDR3 DNA follows: TGCGCCAGCAGCTTCGGGTTCGAGCGCCGCACAGATACGCAGTATTTT. The full variable domain, in which reference TRBV5-1 and TRBJ2-3 provide the parts outside the CDR3, is KAGVTQTPRYLIKTRGQQVTLSCSPISGHRSVSWYQQTPGQGLQFLFEYFSETQRNKGNFPGRFSGRQFSNSRSEMNVSTLELGDSALYLCASSFGFERRTDTQYFGPGTRLTVL.

The chain links TRBV28 to TRBJ2-1, with TRBD2 identical over 11 bases. The germline gives CDR1 MDHEN, CDR2 SYDVKM. V lost 8 bases to trimming and J lost 6 bases; unmatched junction nucleotides: 9. This CDR3 contains 15 residues. CDR3 in amino acids: CASCSLAGVANEQFF. The CDR3 coding sequence is TGTGCCAGCTGCTCACTAGCGGGAGTTGCCAATGAGCAGTTCTTC.

The chain is built from TRBV4-3 and TRBJ1-2; 8 bases line up with TRBD1. This CDR3 is 17 amino acids long. Germline V gene lookup returns CDR1 LGHNA and CDR2 YSLEER. Trimming at V came to 4 bases and at J to 4 bases, leaving 14 bases not matched to a gene. The CDR3: CASSPGPGGREIYGYTF. Written as DNA, the CDR3 is TGCGCCAGCAGCCCCGGACCAGGGGGCAGGGAGATCTATGGCTACACCTTC.

This rearrangement joins TRBV5-1 to TRBJ2-1; TRBD2 matches 9 bases. This CDR3 is 16 amino acids long. Losses at the gene ends were 1 base for V and 3 bases for J; bases not matched to a gene: 5. CDR1 SGHRS and CDR2 YFSETQ come from the germline V gene. CDR3 protein: CASSLWASGNYNEQFF. As DNA, the CDR3 is TGCGCCAGCAGCTTGTGGGCTAGCGGGAACTACAATGAGCAGTTCTTC. The full variable domain, completed using reference TRBV5-1 and TRBJ2-1, is KAGVTQTPRYLIKTRGQQVTLSCSPISGHRSVSWYQQTPGQGLQFLFEYFSETQRNKGNFPGRFSGRQFSNSRSEMNVSTLELGDSALYLCASSLWASGNYNEQFFGPGTRLTVL.

The chain joins TRBV10-3 to TRBJ2-7, with no clear D. Per the germline V gene, CDR1 is ENHRY and CDR2 is SYGVKD. V was pared by 6 bases and J by 4 bases, with 10 bases between. The CDR3 is 12 residues long. For the CDR3, the DNA is TGTGCCATCAGCCGGGTTACTTACGAGCAGTACTTC. Protein sequence: CAISRVTYEQYF.

The rearrangement links TRBV10-3 to TRBJ2-1; weak D call: TRBD1 (5 bases). Deletions cut 4 bases from V and 4 bases from J, with 17 bases between. Looked up from germline, CDR1 is ENHRY and CDR2 is SYGVKD. The CDR3 loop spans 16 amino acids. The CDR3 reads CAISGTGRSPYNEQFF. Written as DNA, the CDR3 is TGTGCCATCAGTGGTACAGGACGCTCGCCTTACAATGAGCAGTTCTTC.

The chain is built from TRBV7-8 and TRBJ2-1, with 14 bases identical to TRBD2. The J segment lost 4 bases and the V segment lost 4 bases, leaving 3 bases of the junction unmatched. The germline V gene encodes CDR1 SGHVS and CDR2 FQNEAQ. CDR3 length equals 16 residues. The CDR3 DNA reads TGTGCCAGCAGCTCCGGACTAGCGGGAGGTTACAATGAGCAGTTCTTC. This encodes CASSSGLAGGYNEQFF.

This rearrangement joins TRBV30 to TRBJ1-4, with 9 bases matching TRBD1. Trimming took 8 bases from V and 0 from J; bases not matched to a gene: 10. CDR1 and CDR2 from the germline V gene are GTSNPN and SVGIG (reference sequence). This CDR3 region has 16 residues. The DNA for the CDR3 is TGTGCCCGCGGGGGACAGGGTGATGCAACTAATGAAAAACTGTTTTTT. It encodes CARGGQGDATNEKLFF.

J is TRBJ2-1 and V is TRBV25-1; TRBD1 matches 8 bases. The germline V gene encodes CDR1 MGHDK and CDR2 SYGVNS. The CDR3 covers 17 residues. V lost 1 base, J lost 4 bases, and 9 bases stayed unmatched. As DNA, the CDR3 is TGTGCCAGCAGTGAATCATATTGGGACAGGACGTACAATGAGCAGTTCTTC. Its protein is CASSESYWDRTYNEQFF.

V and J are TRBV7-9 and TRBJ2-1, with 9 bases fitting TRBD2. With 3 bases clipped from V and 12 bases from J, the junction kept 12 bases outside the gene matches. There are 15 residues in the CDR3. Germline V gives CDR1 SEHNR, CDR2 FQNEAQ (reference sequence). This chain's CDR3 is CASSFVTSGRSGQFF. The CDR3 region has the DNA TGTGCCAGCAGCTTCGTAACTAGCGGGCGAAGTGGGCAGTTCTTC.

This chain links TRBV28 with TRBJ2-7, with TRBD1 matching 10 bases. CDR1 and CDR2 from the germline V gene are MDHEN and SYDVKM. The CDR3 totals 14 residues. V was clipped by 7 bases and J by 4 bases; unmatched bases: 7. Here the CDR3 reads CASIRQGAGYEQYF. In DNA, the CDR3 is TGTGCCAGCATCCGACAGGGGGCCGGGTACGAGCAGTACTTC. Based on the CDR3 plus reference TRBV28 and TRBJ2-7, the full variable domain is DVKVTQSSRYLVKRTGEKVFLECVQDMDHENMFWYRQDPGLGLRLIYFSYDVKMKEKGDIPEGYSVSREKKERFSLILESASTNQTSMYLCASIRQGAGYEQYFGPGTRLTVT.

To note about this clone: Other DNA sequences within the sample encode an identical CDR3. The V gene is TRBV19, the J gene TRBJ2-1, with D possibly being TRBD2 (5 bases). Trimming removed 3 bases from V and 0 bases from J, with 9 bases in between. The CDR3 covers 15 residues. Germline CDR1 LNHDA, CDR2 SQIVND (reference sequence). DNA for the CDR3: TGTGCCAGTAGTATCAGCGGAAGCTCCTACAATGAGCAGTTCTTC. Protein sequence: CASSISGSSYNEQFF.

This clone was seen once. V gene TRBV7-9 combines with J gene TRBJ2-7; TRBD1 matches 8 bases. CDR3 length: 16 residues. V shed 4 bases, J shed 0 bases, and the junction held 8 bases outside the gene matches. Germline values: CDR1 SEHNR, CDR2 FQNEAQ (reference sequence). The CDR3 DNA sequence: TGTGCCAGCAGCTACGCCGGGACAGGCTTCTCCTACGAGCAGTACTTC. Protein sequence: CASSYAGTGFSYEQYF.

The gene calls are TRBV7-9 and TRBJ1-5; D call uncertain. V lost 0 bases to trimming and J lost 6 bases, with 12 bases between them. Germline V lookup: CDR1 SEHNR, CDR2 FQNEAQ (reference sequence). The CDR3 sequence is 15 residues long. This chain's CDR3 is CASSLAGEGSQPQHF. The CDR3 bases are TGTGCCAGCAGCTTAGCCGGGGAGGGCAGTCAGCCCCAGCATTTT.

The rearrangement links TRBV7-3 to TRBJ2-3; 10 bases align to TRBD2. J was trimmed by 4 bases and V by 5 bases; bases with no gene match: 3. CDR1 and CDR2 (germline): SGHTA, FQGTGA. The CDR3 has 14 amino acids. CDR3 coding DNA: TGTGCCAGCAGCAATGGACTAGCGGCAGATACGCAGTATTTT. Translation: CASSNGLAADTQYF.

The chain uses TRBV28 and TRBJ1-2, with D possibly being TRBD1 (5 bases). The germline CDR1 and CDR2 sequences are MDHEN and SYDVKM. The V gene lost 3 bases and the J gene lost 0 bases, with 8 bases spanning the gap. This CDR3 is 14 amino acids long. CDR3 region: CASSLGGANYGYTF. The CDR3 DNA follows: TGTGCCAGCAGTTTGGGGGGGGCTAACTATGGCTACACCTTC.

V and J are TRBV18 and TRBJ2-6, with a tentative D call TRBD2 (6 bases). This CDR3 comprises 17 residues. Germline lookup yields CDR1 KGHSH and CDR2 LQKENI. V was pared by 6 bases and J by 2 bases, with 17 bases between. The CDR3 DNA reads as TGTGCCAGCTCCCCGGGAGCTCAAGCCCCTGGGGCCAACGTCCTGACTTTC. Amino acids: CASSPGAQAPGANVLTF.

CDR3: CASSTPFREGNNEQFF. DNA of the CDR3: TGTGCCAGTAGTACCCCCTTTAGGGAGGGAAACAATGAGCAGTTCTTC. The rearrangement uses TRBV19 and TRBJ2-1; 7 positions agree with TRBD2. With V trimmed by 4 bases and J by 5 bases, 11 bases remained unmatched. From germline, CDR1 is LNHDA and CDR2 SQIVND (reference sequence). The CDR3 sequence is 16 residues long. The variable domain in full, with the rest retrieved from reference TRBV19 and TRBJ2-1, is DGGITQSPKYLFRKEGQNVTLSCEQNLNHDAMYWYRQDPGQGLRLIYYSQIVNDFQKGDIAEGYSVSREKKESFPLTVTSAQKNPTAFYLCASSTPFREGNNEQFFGPGTRLTVL.

The J gene is TRBJ1-2, the V gene TRBV28; 8 bases are shared with TRBD1. V was clipped by 4 bases and J by 0 bases; unmatched bases: 4. The V gene's germline CDR1 is MDHEN and CDR2 SYDVKM. There are 15 residues in the CDR3. The CDR3 loop reads CASSSPDRANYGYTF. Here the CDR3 DNA reads TGTGCCAGCAGTTCTCCGGACAGGGCTAACTATGGCTACACCTTC.

The chain combines TRBV6-6 with TRBJ2-5; D is perhaps TRBD2 (6 bases). The assigned J gene may be wrong: the sequence end matches TRBJ2-7 better. Per the germline V gene, CDR1 is MNHNY and CDR2 is SVGAGI (reference sequence). The CDR3 sequence is 14 residues long. The CDR3 region has the DNA TGTGCCAGCAGTTCCTGGGACTCCTCCTACGAGCAGTACTTC. Translating gives CASSSWDSSYEQYF.

V is TRBV27 and J is TRBJ1-2; maybe TRBD1 (5 bases). With 5 bases removed from V and 0 bases from J, the gap between germline ends came to 13 bases. This CDR3 spans 15 amino acids. Looked up from germline, CDR1 is MNHEY and CDR2 is SMNVEV (reference sequence). CDR3 nucleotides: TGTGCCAGCAGTCAAGGGGTCGGATCTAACTATGGCTACACCTTC. This gives the protein CASSQGVGSNYGYTF.

The V and J genes are TRBV27 and TRBJ1-1, with TRBD1 matching 11 bases. Trimming cost V 6 bases and J 10 bases; bases outside gene matches: 16. The CDR3 runs 16 residues. Germline CDR1 is MNHEY and CDR2 is SMNVEV (reference sequence). This CDR3 reads CASREAGTGGFKGAFF. In DNA form, the CDR3 reads TGTGCCAGCAGGGAAGCCGGGACAGGGGGATTTAAAGGAGCTTTCTTT.

The gene calls are TRBV2 and TRBJ2-1; no reliable D call. There are 15 residues in the CDR3. Deletions cut 9 bases from V and 0 bases from J, with 15 bases between. Germline lookup yields CDR1 SNHLY and CDR2 FYNNEI. In nucleotides, the CDR3 is TGTGCCAGAAGCCGAGCCCCAAGCTCCTACAATGAGCAGTTCTTC. Protein product: CARSRAPSSYNEQFF.

There are a few counts of this clone. The chain combines TRBV7-9 with TRBJ1-5; 9 bases agree with TRBD1. Germline lookup yields CDR1 SEHNR and CDR2 FQNEAQ (reference sequence). V lost 4 bases, J lost 4 bases, and 8 bases stayed unmatched. This CDR3 contains 16 residues. CDR3 coding DNA: TGTGCCAGCAGCTCGATTACCGGGACAGGGAATCAGCCCCAGCATTTT. Amino acid sequence: CASSSITGTGNQPQHF.

The chain couples TRBV21-1 to TRBJ2-5; TRBD1 is the table's D call and was not checked against the DNA. TRBV21-1 is classified as a pseudogene. CDR3 length equals 16 residues. CDR3 in amino acids: CASSRTGRLPSETQYF. The CDR3 coding sequence is TGTGCCAGCAGCCGGACAGGGAGGCTACCTTCGGAGACCCAGTACTTC.

The chain uses TRBV27 and TRBJ1-5; D call uncertain. This CDR3 region has 13 residues. The V end was cut by 3 bases, the J end by 4 bases, with 7 bases between. CDR1 MNHEY and CDR2 SMNVEV come from the germline V gene (reference sequence). The CDR3 spells CASSFTGNQPQHF. As DNA, the CDR3 is TGTGCCAGCAGTTTTACGGGGAATCAGCCCCAGCATTTT.

The chain couples TRBV23-1 to TRBJ2-1, with TRBD2 matching 9 bases. TRBV23-1 counts as an open reading frame of uncertain function. This CDR3 comprises 20 residues. After removal of 3 bases from V and 0 bases from J, the junction contained 15 bases not matched to a gene. Here the CDR3 DNA reads TGCGCCAGCAGTCAGTATTGCCAGCGGGAGGTTTTCAGCTCCTACAATGAGCAGTTCTTC. Translated, it gives CASSQYCQREVFSSYNEQFF.

The chain combines TRBV4-1 with TRBJ2-3; possibly TRBD2 for D (6 bases). Trimming pared 5 bases from V and 5 bases from J, leaving 17 bases between. The CDR3 length is 15 residues. CDR1 MGHRA and CDR2 YSYEKL come from the germline V gene. The CDR3 DNA is TGCGCCAGCAGCGCGGGACCGCGGGGCGGAGATACGCAGTATTTT. Its translation: CASSAGPRGGDTQYF.

Points on this clone: An end of the junction differs from the germline gene, which may be a read error. The V and J genes are TRBV7-9 and TRBJ1-2, with D perhaps matching TRBD1 (6 bases). Germline V gene data show CDR1 as SEHNR and CDR2 as FQNEAQ (reference sequence). This CDR3 is 13 amino acids long. The CDR3 bases are TGTTCCAGCAGCCGTGTCGCAGGGGAAGGCTACACCTTC. Encoded protein: CSSSRVAGEGYTF.

The chain combines TRBV19 with TRBJ2-1; maybe TRBD2 (6 bases). Germline V lookup: CDR1 LNHDA, CDR2 SQIVND (reference sequence). CDR3 size: 15 residues. Trimming shortened V by 10 bases and J by 4 bases, and 20 bases separated the two germline ends. CDR3 sequence (DNA): TGTGCCACAGCCCCGCTAAGCGGAGGGTACAATGAGCAGTTCTTC. Its translation is CATAPLSGGYNEQFF.